Listed below are T cell receptor beta chains from one sample, sequenced in a study of Graves' ophthalmopathy and Graves' hyperthyroidism. Using its own MiXCR run on the multiplex PCR reads, TCRdb lists one record per CDR3 protein. The repertoire has hundreds of thousands of distinct CDR3 sequences, roughly 41% of them found once; the top ten carry over 2.5%. The specimen sequenced was peripheral blood. Receptor source: an adult man with Graves' ophthalmopathy. Each CDR3 is given with its conserved first and last residue. The D gene is left open where the match is weak. Size values are once, few and many counts, or a class for expanded clones, and some rows have none.

j_call: TRBJ2-7
clone_size: .
d_call: .
v_call: TRBV2
cdr3_nt: TGTGCCAGCACCCGGGAGATCACCTACGAGCAGTACTTC
cdr3_aa: CASTREITYEQYF

j_call: TRBJ2-5
clone_size: .
d_call: TRBD2
v_call: TRBV7-9
cdr3_nt: TGTGCCAGCAGCCACTCTAGCGGAACCCCAGAGACCCAGTACTTC
cdr3_aa: CASSHSSGTPETQYF

j_call: TRBJ1-1
clone_size: many
d_call: .
v_call: TRBV12-3/TRBV12-4
cdr3_nt: TGTGCCAGCAGGCCTGAAAACAGGGAGAACACTGAAGCTTTCTTT
cdr3_aa: CASRPENRENTEAFF

j_call: TRBJ1-4
clone_size: many
d_call: .
v_call: TRBV7-9
cdr3_nt: TGTGCCGGGGGGGGGACAAATGAAAAACTGTTTTTT
cdr3_aa: CAGGGTNEKLFF

j_call: TRBJ2-2
clone_size: many
d_call: .
v_call: TRBV24-1
cdr3_nt: TGTGCCACCAGTGACGACAGGGACTACACCGGGGAGCTGTTTTTT
cdr3_aa: CATSDDRDYTGELFF

j_call: TRBJ2-7
clone_size: many
d_call: .
v_call: TRBV13
cdr3_nt: TGTGCCAGCAGCTTAAGGGGGAAGGTCGGCTACGAGCAGTACTTC
cdr3_aa: CASSLRGKVGYEQYF

j_call: TRBJ1-2
clone_size: .
d_call: .
v_call: TRBV12-3/TRBV12-4
cdr3_nt: TGTGCCAGCAGTCCTAGGACGGGGAAGAATGGCTACACCTTC
cdr3_aa: CASSPRTGKNGYTF

j_call: TRBJ1-5
clone_size: many
d_call: .
v_call: TRBV19
cdr3_nt: TGTGCCAGTAGTAAGACAGTTGGCAATCAGCCCCAGCATTTT
cdr3_aa: CASSKTVGNQPQHF

j_call: TRBJ2-7
clone_size: .
d_call: .
v_call: TRBV9
cdr3_nt: TGTGCCAGCAGCCAAGTCCGCGATTCCTGGAACGAGCAGTACTTC
cdr3_aa: CASSQVRDSWNEQYF

j_call: TRBJ2-5
clone_size: many
d_call: TRBD1
v_call: TRBV19
cdr3_nt: TGTGCCAGTAGTATTCACAGGGGGATCCAAGAGACCCAGTACTTC
cdr3_aa: CASSIHRGIQETQYF

j_call: TRBJ1-4
clone_size: .
d_call: TRBD1
v_call: TRBV10-3
cdr3_nt: TGTGCCATCAGTGCCCCGGGACAGGGTTCACTGTTTTTT
cdr3_aa: CAISAPGQGSLFF

j_call: TRBJ2-7
clone_size: .
d_call: TRBD1
v_call: TRBV5-1
cdr3_nt: TGCGCCAGCAGCTTGGCAGGACAGGAGGTTGATGAGCAGTACTTC
cdr3_aa: CASSLAGQEVDEQYF

j_call: TRBJ1-4
clone_size: many
d_call: .
v_call: TRBV11-3
cdr3_nt: TGTGCCAGCAGCTTACGAGGTTGGGGTGAAAAACTGTTTTTT
cdr3_aa: CASSLRGWGEKLFF

j_call: TRBJ1-4
clone_size: .
d_call: .
v_call: TRBV29-1
cdr3_nt: TGCAGCTTAAACAGGGTGGATGAAAAACTGTTTTTT
cdr3_aa: CSLNRVDEKLFF

j_call: TRBJ2-5
clone_size: .
d_call: .
v_call: TRBV25-1
cdr3_nt: TGTGCCAGCGGGGGGGGAGAGACAGGGATTTTGGAGACCCAGTACTTC
cdr3_aa: CASGGGETGILETQYF

j_call: TRBJ1-2
clone_size: .
d_call: .
v_call: TRBV25-1
cdr3_nt: TGTGCCAGCGTCCGGGCCCGGCAGGGGTACCGCTATGGCTACACCTTC
cdr3_aa: CASVRARQGYRYGYTF

j_call: TRBJ1-1
clone_size: many
d_call: .
v_call: TRBV9
cdr3_nt: TGTGCCAGCAGCGTAGCGGTTTCAGGGCCTGAAGCTTTCTTT
cdr3_aa: CASSVAVSGPEAFF

j_call: TRBJ1-5
clone_size: few
d_call: .
v_call: TRBV19
cdr3_nt: TGTGCCTGGAGCCCTTGGGGATTAAGTCAGCCCCAGCATTTT
cdr3_aa: CAWSPWGLSQPQHF

j_call: TRBJ2-5
clone_size: many
d_call: TRBD2
v_call: TRBV20-1
cdr3_nt: TGCAGTGCTAGACGGGGGGTTGGGGGAGAGACCCAGTACTTC
cdr3_aa: CSARRGVGGETQYF

j_call: TRBJ1-3
clone_size: many
d_call: .
v_call: TRBV12-3/TRBV12-4
cdr3_nt: TGTGCCAGCAGTTCAGGGCGCTCTGGAAACACCATATATTTT
cdr3_aa: CASSSGRSGNTIYF

j_call: TRBJ1-6
clone_size: .
d_call: .
v_call: TRBV25-1
cdr3_nt: TGCGCCAGCAGCCAAGATCGGAACAGTTTCTATTCACCCCTCCACTTT
cdr3_aa: CASSQDRNSFYSPLHF

j_call: TRBJ2-7
clone_size: many
d_call: .
v_call: TRBV7-2
cdr3_nt: TGTGCCAGCAGCTTAGGGCTAGAAGCGGCCTACGAGCAGTACTTC
cdr3_aa: CASSLGLEAAYEQYF

j_call: TRBJ1-1
clone_size: .
d_call: TRBD1
v_call: TRBV2
cdr3_nt: TGTGCCGGGGAACAGGGGCTTGCAGCTTTCTTT
cdr3_aa: CAGEQGLAAFF

j_call: TRBJ2-2
clone_size: many
d_call: .
v_call: TRBV7-8
cdr3_nt: TGTGCCAGCAGCTTAGCAGGTGGTCCCGGGGAGCTGTTTTTT
cdr3_aa: CASSLAGGPGELFF

j_call: TRBJ1-1
clone_size: many
d_call: .
v_call: TRBV10-2
cdr3_nt: TGCGCCAGCAGGCAGGGGCGGGCCACTGAAGCTTTCTTT
cdr3_aa: CASRQGRATEAFF

j_call: TRBJ1-2
clone_size: .
d_call: .
v_call: TRBV14
cdr3_nt: TGTGCCAGCAGCCAAGGTGGGCAGGCCTATGGCTACACCTTC
cdr3_aa: CASSQGGQAYGYTF

j_call: TRBJ1-1
clone_size: many
d_call: .
v_call: TRBV7-6
cdr3_nt: TGTGCCAGCAGCTCGACAGTGGGGCCAGGGCCGAACACTGAAGCTTTCTTT
cdr3_aa: CASSSTVGPGPNTEAFF

j_call: TRBJ2-5
clone_size: .
d_call: .
v_call: TRBV10-3
cdr3_nt: TGTGCCACCGGGGACACCCTGGAGGGGGAGACCCAGTACTTC
cdr3_aa: CATGDTLEGETQYF

j_call: TRBJ1-5
clone_size: .
d_call: .
v_call: TRBV5-5
cdr3_nt: TGTGCCAGCAGCTTAAGGGACGCCCTGGGGCAGCCCCAGCATTTT
cdr3_aa: CASSLRDALGQPQHF

j_call: TRBJ1-5
clone_size: many
d_call: TRBD1
v_call: TRBV2
cdr3_nt: TGTGCCAGCAAAGAACAGGGGGGCAATCAGCCCCAGCATTTT
cdr3_aa: CASKEQGGNQPQHF

j_call: TRBJ2-5
clone_size: many
d_call: .
v_call: TRBV29-1
cdr3_nt: TGCAGCGTTGTGTTGGACAGGGCGTATCGGGGGGTTCCTCAAGAGACCCAGTACTTC
cdr3_aa: CSVVLDRAYRGVPQETQYF

j_call: TRBJ2-5
clone_size: .
d_call: .
v_call: TRBV29-1
cdr3_nt: TGCAGCGTTGAGGCACCTCCTTGGGAGACCCAGTACTTC
cdr3_aa: CSVEAPPWETQYF

j_call: TRBJ1-3
clone_size: few
d_call: TRBD1
v_call: TRBV7-8
cdr3_nt: TGTACCAGCAGCCCCTGGACAGGGCAAGAAAACACCATATATTTT
cdr3_aa: CTSSPWTGQENTIYF

j_call: TRBJ2-3
clone_size: .
d_call: .
v_call: TRBV7-9
cdr3_nt: TGTGCCAGCAGCTTAGAACAGAACAGCCTAAGCACAGATACGCAGTATTTT
cdr3_aa: CASSLEQNSLSTDTQYF

j_call: TRBJ2-7
clone_size: .
d_call: TRBD2
v_call: TRBV11-3
cdr3_nt: TGTGCCAGCAGCTTAACGTCTAGCGGGGGGACCGTCTCCTACGAGCAGTACTTC
cdr3_aa: CASSLTSSGGTVSYEQYF

j_call: TRBJ1-2
clone_size: many
d_call: .
v_call: TRBV7-8
cdr3_nt: TGTGCCAGCAGCTCTACGCTGATTGCCCAGGGTGGCTACACCTTC
cdr3_aa: CASSSTLIAQGGYTF

j_call: TRBJ1-4
clone_size: many
d_call: .
v_call: TRBV7-6
cdr3_nt: TGTGCCAGCAGCCCAAGTCAGGTTGGGAGGGAAAAACTGTTTTTT
cdr3_aa: CASSPSQVGREKLFF

j_call: TRBJ1-2
clone_size: .
d_call: .
v_call: TRBV5-1
cdr3_nt: TGCGCCAGCAGCTTGGTCGTGGGGCGCGGGAGCTATGGCTACACCTTC
cdr3_aa: CASSLVVGRGSYGYTF

j_call: TRBJ1-1
clone_size: many
d_call: .
v_call: TRBV7-2
cdr3_nt: TGTGCCAGCAGCCTTCTTGGGGCCGCCAACACTGAAGCTTTCTTT
cdr3_aa: CASSLLGAANTEAFF

j_call: TRBJ1-4
clone_size: .
d_call: .
v_call: TRBV4-1
cdr3_nt: TGCGCCAGCAGCCAGCAACTGCCCGAAAAACTGTTTTTT
cdr3_aa: CASSQQLPEKLFF

j_call: TRBJ2-5
clone_size: few
d_call: TRBD2
v_call: TRBV7-7
cdr3_nt: TGTGCCAGCAGCTTAGGCGGGGGGCGGGGAGGAGAGACCCAGTACTTC
cdr3_aa: CASSLGGGRGGETQYF

j_call: TRBJ2-7
clone_size: many
d_call: .
v_call: TRBV29-1
cdr3_nt: TGCAGCGTTGAAGACAAGTACGAGCAGTACTTC
cdr3_aa: CSVEDKYEQYF

j_call: TRBJ1-1
clone_size: many
d_call: .
v_call: TRBV10-3
cdr3_nt: TGTGCCATCAGTGAACCCGGATTTTTGAACACTGAAGCTTTCTTT
cdr3_aa: CAISEPGFLNTEAFF

j_call: TRBJ2-7
clone_size: many
d_call: .
v_call: TRBV6-5
cdr3_nt: TGTGCCAGCAGTTACGAATCATCTTCCTACGAGCAGTACTTC
cdr3_aa: CASSYESSSYEQYF

j_call: TRBJ1-3
clone_size: many
d_call: .
v_call: TRBV29-1
cdr3_nt: TGCAGCATCCAGAGCTCTGGAAACACCATATATTTT
cdr3_aa: CSIQSSGNTIYF

j_call: TRBJ1-5
clone_size: few
d_call: .
v_call: TRBV28
cdr3_nt: TGTGCCAGCAGCCGTACAGGGAGAGATCAGCCCCAGCATTTT
cdr3_aa: CASSRTGRDQPQHF

j_call: TRBJ2-7
clone_size: many
d_call: TRBD2
v_call: TRBV5-1
cdr3_nt: TGCGCCAGCAGCTTCGCCGGGAGGGAGTTCTACGAGCAGTACTTC
cdr3_aa: CASSFAGREFYEQYF

j_call: TRBJ1-6
clone_size: many
d_call: .
v_call: TRBV4-1
cdr3_nt: TGCGCCAGCAGCCAGCAGGGGCAAGGTTCACCCCTCCACTTT
cdr3_aa: CASSQQGQGSPLHF

j_call: TRBJ2-6
clone_size: few
d_call: .
v_call: TRBV7-8
cdr3_nt: TGTGCCAGCAGTTCCCGGACCCCGGAGGGCACTGGGGCCAACGTCCTGACTTTC
cdr3_aa: CASSSRTPEGTGANVLTF

j_call: TRBJ2-7
clone_size: .
d_call: TRBD2
v_call: TRBV20-1
cdr3_nt: TGCAGTGCCATCAGCGGGGGAAACTCCTACGAGCAGTACTTC
cdr3_aa: CSAISGGNSYEQYF

j_call: TRBJ1-4
clone_size: .
d_call: TRBD1
v_call: TRBV5-1
cdr3_nt: TGCGCCAGCAGCCAAGACAGGGCAGGTGAAAAACTGTTTTTT
cdr3_aa: CASSQDRAGEKLFF

j_call: TRBJ2-5
clone_size: many
d_call: TRBD2
v_call: TRBV6-5
cdr3_nt: TGTGCCAGCAGTTCATCCGGGAGGTCAGAGACCCAGTACTTC
cdr3_aa: CASSSSGRSETQYF

j_call: TRBJ2-5
clone_size: .
d_call: .
v_call: TRBV12-3/TRBV12-4
cdr3_nt: TGTGCCAGCAGTTTGAGATACGGGGGCCAAGAGACCCAGTACTTC
cdr3_aa: CASSLRYGGQETQYF

j_call: TRBJ2-5
clone_size: once
d_call: TRBD2
v_call: TRBV7-2
cdr3_nt: TGTGCCAGCAGCTTAGCTAGCGGGAGCCAAGAGACCCAGTACTTC
cdr3_aa: CASSLASGSQETQYF

j_call: TRBJ2-3
clone_size: few
d_call: TRBD1
v_call: TRBV20-1
cdr3_nt: TGCAGTGCTAGTCACAGGGGGCTCGCAGATACGCAGTATTTT
cdr3_aa: CSASHRGLADTQYF